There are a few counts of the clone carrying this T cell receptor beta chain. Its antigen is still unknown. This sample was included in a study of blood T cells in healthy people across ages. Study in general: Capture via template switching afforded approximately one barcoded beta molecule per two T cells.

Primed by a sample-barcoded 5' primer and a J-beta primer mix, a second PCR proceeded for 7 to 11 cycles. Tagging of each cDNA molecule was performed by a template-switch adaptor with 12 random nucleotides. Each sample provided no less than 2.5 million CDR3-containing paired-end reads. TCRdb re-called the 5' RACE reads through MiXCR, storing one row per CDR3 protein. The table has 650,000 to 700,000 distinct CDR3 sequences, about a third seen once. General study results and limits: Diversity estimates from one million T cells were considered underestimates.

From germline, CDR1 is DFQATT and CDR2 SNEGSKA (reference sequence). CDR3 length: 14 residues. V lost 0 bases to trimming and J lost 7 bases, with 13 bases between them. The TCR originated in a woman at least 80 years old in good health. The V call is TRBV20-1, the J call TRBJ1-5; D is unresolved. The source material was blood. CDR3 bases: TGCAGTGCTAGAGACAGCCGTGTAGGGCAGCCCCAGCATTTT. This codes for CSARDSRVGQPQHF.